Below, one T cell receptor beta chain is given with its context. The CDR3 contains 14 residues. Looked up from germline, CDR1 is MNHNS and CDR2 is SASEGT. Trimming pared 6 bases from V and 5 bases from J, leaving 13 bases between. The data belong to a study of long-term antiretroviral therapy in people with HIV. The assay used was immunoSEQ (version v3.0), run at survey level. Here immunoSEQ multiplex PCR was the method, and the copy in TCRdb shows in-frame clones only, minus some. The profile covers 14,000 or so clones, with roughly 90% appearing a single time and 11% taken by the ten largest. The sequence derives from a man aged 40-55 years with HIV. The sample here was unsorted PBMCs, taken 6.2 years after starting antiretroviral therapy. V gene TRBV6-1 combines with J gene TRBJ2-2, with D hard to call. CDR3 loop: CASSPSTRTGELFF. In DNA, the CDR3 is TGTGCCAGCAGCCCATCGACACGGACCGGGGAGCTGTTTTTT.